This T cell receptor (beta chain) was recovered during a study of graft-versus-host responses after intestinal transplantation. Study-level information: For about three years after anti-thymocyte globulin induction, all recipients took tacrolimus and steroids.

This CDR3 has 15 amino acids. Trimming pared 2 bases from V and 3 bases from J, leaving 10 bases between. Germline values: CDR1 SEHNR, CDR2 FQNEAQ (reference sequence). Study results and limitations: With peak circulating GvH clone levels came an association with early post-transplant HvG declines. In patients with graft-donor T cell macrochimerism, allograft graft-versus-host to host-versus-graft clonal ratios were high. The authors found GvH clones in recipient marrow, some appearing first in ileum or blood.

Notes on this clone: The antigen remains undetermined.

Clones were sequenced by immunoSEQ multiplex PCR, and TCRdb holds only the in-frame ones, with some missing. The sample has tens of thousands of clones, around 93% seen once. This TCR derives from a human donor who was the organ donor for an intestinal transplant. Here the sequenced sample was unstimulated CD4+ T cells sorted from spleen or lymph node cells, taken before transplant. This rearrangement joins TRBV7-9 to TRBJ1-4, with D possibly TRBD1 on 6 matching bases. DNA for the CDR3: TGTGCCAGCAGCTTAAGGACAGATGCTAATGAAAAACTGTTTTTT. This translates into CASSLRTDANEKLFF.